These T cell receptor beta chains were read from a single sample in a study of Graves' ophthalmopathy and Graves' hyperthyroidism. TCRdb passed the multiplex PCR reads through MiXCR, listing each CDR3 protein once. Of nearly 400,000 distinct CDR3 sequences listed, 18% are singletons. Sequenced sample: peripheral blood. Receptors originate from a woman between 18 and 29 years old with Graves' ophthalmopathy. The CDR3 runs from the conserved cysteine through the conserved F or W. D genes are given only for firm matches. Size tells how often a clone was seen (once, few, many) or the class of an expanded clone, and some rows leave it out.

V	D	size	J	CDR3	DNA
TRBV5-1	TRBD2	once	TRBJ2-2	CASSFGTSYSGELFF	TGCGCCAGCAGCTTTGGGACTAGTTACTCCGGGGAGCTGTTTTTT
TRBV28	-	many	TRBJ1-1	CASSKFMGVESEAFF	TGTGCCAGCAGTAAATTTATGGGGGTTGAGTCTGAAGCTTTCTTT
TRBV6-5	-	-	TRBJ1-3	CASSYVNAGNTIYF	TGTGCCAGCAGTTATGTGAATGCTGGAAACACCATATATTTT
TRBV7-3	TRBD1	many	TRBJ2-2	CASSQGANTGELFF	TGTGCCAGCAGCCAGGGGGCTAACACCGGGGAGCTGTTTTTT
TRBV28	-	many	TRBJ1-2	CASSPNMRDTFGYTF	TGTGCCAGCAGCCCCAATATGCGGGACACTTTTGGCTACACCTTC
TRBV19	-	-	TRBJ1-5	CASSPDRRGGNQPQHF	TGTGCCAGTAGCCCGGATCGGAGGGGCGGCAATCAGCCCCAGCATTTT
TRBV18	TRBD1	few	TRBJ2-7	CASSPVGQGAFEQYF	TGTGCCAGCTCACCAGTAGGACAGGGGGCCTTTGAGCAGTACTTC
TRBV30	-	many	TRBJ2-5	CAWGAGAQETQYF	TGTGCCTGGGGGGCGGGGGCCCAAGAGACCCAGTACTTC
TRBV2	TRBD1	many	TRBJ1-2	CASSENWTGSGYTF	TGTGCCAGCAGTGAAAATTGGACAGGGAGTGGCTACACCTTC
TRBV7-2	-	many	TRBJ1-3	CASSLSDSFGNTIYF	TGTGCCAGCAGCTTATCAGACAGTTTTGGAAACACCATATATTTT
TRBV6-5	-	many	TRBJ2-2	CASSGPGWYTGELFF	TGTGCCAGCAGCGGACCAGGGTGGTACACCGGGGAGCTGTTTTTT
TRBV28	-	many	TRBJ2-7	CASSPPGKQYF	TGTGCCAGCAGCCCCCCGGGGAAGCAGTACTTC
TRBV19	-	many	TRBJ2-2	CASSNTGFVTGELFF	TGTGCCAGTAGTAACACAGGGTTCGTCACCGGGGAGCTGTTTTTT
TRBV7-2	TRBD1	many	TRBJ2-7	CASSRGQGASYEQYF	TGTGCCAGCAGCCGAGGACAGGGGGCCTCCTACGAGCAGTACTTC
TRBV7-2	-	-	TRBJ2-7	CASSFLRRDSEQYF	TGTGCCAGCAGCTTCCTCCGGCGGGATAGCGAGCAGTACTTC
TRBV2	TRBD2	many	TRBJ2-7	CASSDPMMGTSGRQKYF	TGTGCCAGCAGTGACCCCATGATGGGGACTAGCGGTCGACAGAAGTACTTC
TRBV7-2	TRBD1	many	TRBJ2-7	CASSSGTGKIGEQYF	TGTGCCAGCAGCTCCGGGACAGGGAAAATAGGCGAGCAGTACTTC
TRBV28	TRBD1	-	TRBJ2-7	CASSSAGQGFYEQYF	TGTGCCAGCAGTTCGGCGGGACAGGGGTTCTACGAGCAGTACTTC
TRBV7-2	TRBD2	many	TRBJ2-7	CASTGTSSYEQYF	TGTGCCAGCACCGGGACTAGTTCCTACGAGCAGTACTTC
TRBV11-2	-	many	TRBJ1-6	CASSLEINWSTYNSPLHF	TGTGCCAGCAGCTTAGAAATAAATTGGTCTACTTATAATTCACCCCTCCACTTT
TRBV29-1	-	many	TRBJ1-2	CSVEGEGSNYGYTF	TGCAGCGTTGAGGGGGAGGGTTCTAACTATGGCTACACCTTC
TRBV6-2/TRBV6-3	-	many	TRBJ1-5	CASSYSGPSRAYSNQPQHF	TGTGCCAGCAGTTACTCAGGGCCCTCGCGGGCGTATAGCAATCAGCCCCAGCATTTT
TRBV29-1	-	many	TRBJ1-2	CSVEGGGYTF	TGCAGCGTTGAGGGGGGCGGCTACACCTTC
TRBV12-3/TRBV12-4	-	many	TRBJ1-5	CASSLGVGEWFAEPQHF	TGTGCCAGCAGTTTAGGTGTTGGGGAATGGTTTGCGGAGCCCCAGCATTTT
TRBV12-3/TRBV12-4	-	few	TRBJ1-1	CASSVQAGTTEAFF	TGTGCCAGCAGTGTCCAAGCTGGGACCACTGAAGCTTTCTTT
TRBV27	TRBD1	-	TRBJ1-5	CASSSTGDGNNQPQHF	TGTGCCAGCAGTTCGACAGGGGATGGGAACAATCAGCCCCAGCATTTT
TRBV12-3/TRBV12-4	-	many	TRBJ1-1	CASIFSAGNTEAFF	TGTGCCAGCATATTTTCGGCGGGGAACACTGAAGCTTTCTTT
TRBV10-3	-	many	TRBJ2-2	CAISARTLNNTGELFF	TGTGCCATCAGTGCCAGGACACTTAATAACACCGGGGAGCTGTTTTTT
TRBV6-1	-	many	TRBJ1-1	CASTYGAGDTEAFF	TGTGCCAGCACGTATGGCGCGGGGGACACTGAAGCTTTCTTT
TRBV5-1	-	many	TRBJ1-5	CASSLTEGQPQHF	TGCGCCAGCAGCTTAACGGAGGGACAGCCCCAGCATTTT
TRBV7-2	-	many	TRBJ1-3	CASSLSRGNTIYF	TGTGCCAGCAGTTTGAGTCGGGGAAACACCATATATTTT
TRBV30	-	many	TRBJ1-1	CAWTYIGYTEAFF	TGTGCCTGGACATATATCGGGTACACTGAAGCTTTCTTT
TRBV6-5	TRBD1	-	TRBJ2-7	CASSYSGQGTDEQYF	TGTGCCAGCAGTTACTCGGGACAGGGTACCGACGAGCAGTACTTC
TRBV6-1	-	few	TRBJ2-7	CASTVTPGLGNEQYF	TGTGCCAGCACCGTCACCCCGGGACTTGGAAACGAGCAGTACTTC
TRBV5-1	-	many	TRBJ1-2	CASSPGLPPRGYTF	TGCGCCAGCAGCCCGGGACTTCCACCGCGTGGCTACACCTTC
TRBV4-3	TRBD1	many	TRBJ1-2	CASSVPGQGIYGYTF	TGCGCCAGCAGCGTGCCGGGACAGGGCATCTATGGCTACACCTTC
TRBV11-1	TRBD1	-	TRBJ2-2	CASSRARPGQGTGELFF	TGTGCCAGCAGTCGGGCGCGGCCCGGACAGGGTACCGGGGAGCTGTTTTTT
TRBV5-1	TRBD2	many	TRBJ2-6	CASSPLRTSGRSGANVLTF	TGCGCCAGCAGCCCCCTCCGGACTAGCGGGAGATCTGGGGCCAACGTCCTGACTTTC
TRBV7-8	-	-	TRBJ2-7	CASSQYASVNEQYF	TGTGCCAGCAGTCAATACGCTAGCGTTAACGAGCAGTACTTC
TRBV12-3/TRBV12-4	-	many	TRBJ1-5	CASSSPGGAKQPQHF	TGTGCCAGCAGTTCCCCTGGGGGGGCCAAGCAGCCCCAGCATTTT
TRBV30	-	many	TRBJ1-5	CAWGGGLNQPQHF	TGTGCCTGGGGGGGGGGACTCAATCAGCCCCAGCATTTT
TRBV5-1	TRBD1	-	TRBJ2-4	CASSLRPPGQGAFF	TGCGCCAGCAGCTTGAGGCCCCCGGGACAGGGGGCGTTCTTC